Detailed here is one T cell receptor (beta chain). This sample was included in a study of brain T cells in children with intractable seizures. Only cases whose brain tissue showed the highest T cell transcript signatures were sequenced. Pre-surgery treatment included at least one anti-epileptic drug. The protocol was immunoSEQ multiplex PCR, while the TCRdb copy is restricted to in-frame clones and leaves out a portion. This sample has 62,000 or so clones; 95% to 97% occur once, and the top ten carry around 0.4%. Germline lookup yields CDR1 MNHEY and CDR2 SMNVEV (reference sequence). The CDR3 has 16 amino acids. V lost 4 bases, J lost 5 bases, and 18 bases lay in between.

This TCR was sampled from a boy less than two years old with focal cortical dysplasia and intractable seizures. The chain uses TRBV27 and TRBJ2-1; D remains ambiguous. Here the sequenced sample was peripheral blood, taken at surgery. CDR3 loop: CASSSKRLFTNNEQFF. CDR3 nucleotide sequence: TGTGCCAGCAGTTCAAAACGACTGTTTACCAACAATGAGCAGTTCTTC.